The 9 T cell receptor beta chains reported below all come from one sample, sequenced in a study of shared clonotypes between healthy human individuals (dated by TCRdb to the early 2020s). The method was the immunoSEQ multiplex PCR assay. TCRdb carries this immuneACCESS record with in-frame sequences only. Its versions omit some clonotypes, under half of them owing to an unresolved V gene in the studies checked, with the rest unexplained. In all, the sample holds over a million clones, and over 95% of those were seen once. The biggest ten clones account for 0.95% to 1.5% of the sample. Sequencing was performed on naive CD4+ T cells sorted from blood. The cell subset or site label corresponds to: CD45RA+ positively selected. The receptors originated from a man aged 25 to 40 in good health.

This clone was seen once. The rearrangement links TRBV29-1 to TRBJ2-5; D may be TRBD2 (5 bases). The CDR3 is 12 residues long. CDR1 and CDR2 from the germline V gene are SQVTM and ANQGSEA. The V gene lost 7 bases and the J gene lost 2 bases, with 11 bases spanning the gap. CDR3 nucleotide sequence: TGCAGCGCGTCGAGGGAACAAGAGACCCAGTACTTC. Encoded protein: CSASREQETQYF.

The CDR3: CASSLEATTDTQYF. The CDR3 region has the DNA TGCGCCAGCAGCTTGGAGGCTACCACAGATACGCAGTATTTT. J is TRBJ2-3 and V is TRBV5-1; no clear D. Germline V gene sequence: CDR1 SGHRS, CDR2 YFSETQ. The CDR3 runs 14 residues. V lost 0 bases and J lost 2, with 7 bases in between. The entire variable domain, with the rest obtained from reference TRBV5-1 and TRBJ2-3, is as follows: KAGVTQTPRYLIKTRGQQVTLSCSPISGHRSVSWYQQTPGQGLQFLFEYFSETQRNKGNFPGRFSGRQFSNSRSEMNVSTLELGDSALYLCASSLEATTDTQYFGPGTRLTVL.

This clone occurred a few times. The chain carries TRBV6-5 and TRBJ2-1; 11 nucleotides line up with TRBD2. The CDR3 totals 15 residues. Germline V gene data show CDR1 as MNHEY and CDR2 as SVGAGI. Trimming cost V 5 bases and J 6 bases; bases outside gene matches: 6. CDR3 residues: CASSSGLAGPNEQFF. CDR3 in DNA: TGTGCCAGCAGTAGTGGACTAGCGGGCCCCAATGAGCAGTTCTTC.

CDR3 residues: CASSLLTDRANTEAFF. The CDR3 bases are TGCGCCAGCAGCCTACTGACGGACAGGGCGAACACTGAAGCTTTCTTT. The chain employs TRBV5-1 and TRBJ1-1; TRBD1 matches 8 bases. Unmatched junction bases numbered 9, after V lost 4 bases and J lost 1 base. The germline V gene encodes CDR1 SGHRS and CDR2 YFSETQ. CDR3 length: 16 residues.

The table lists this clone with a count of one. V is TRBV5-1 and J is TRBJ2-3, with no clear D. In germline, CDR1 is SGHRS, CDR2 YFSETQ. The CDR3 has 14 amino acids. Deletions cut 4 bases from V and 4 bases from J, with 13 bases between. CDR3 bases: TGCGCCAGCAGCCCTTGGATGGGCGCAGATACGCAGTATTTT. Translated: CASSPWMGADTQYF.

The chain carries TRBV2 and TRBJ2-7; 7 nucleotides match TRBD1. Losses at the gene ends were 9 bases for V and 1 base for J; bases not matched to a gene: 12. CDR1 and CDR2 from the germline V gene are SNHLY and FYNNEI. The CDR3 has 15 residues. CDR3 in amino acids: CARETGRGISYEQYF. The CDR3 coding sequence is TGTGCCAGAGAGACAGGGAGAGGGATTTCCTACGAGCAGTACTTC.

This chain joins TRBV7-2 and TRBJ2-3, with 12 positions matching TRBD2. The junction had 3 bases not matched to a gene; V was cut back by 4 bases and J by 4 bases. The CDR3 length is 15 residues. In germline, CDR1 is SGHTA, CDR2 FQGNSA. CDR3 loop: CASSSSSGRADTQYF. The DNA of the CDR3 is TGTGCCAGCAGCTCCTCTAGCGGGAGGGCAGATACGCAGTATTTT. Full variable domain (rest looked up from reference TRBV7-2 and TRBJ2-3): GAGVSQSPSNKVTEKGKDVELRCDPISGHTALYWYRQSLGQGLEFLIYFQGNSAPDKSGLPSDRFSAERTGGSVSTLTIQRTQQEDSAVYLCASSSSSGRADTQYFGPGTRLTVL.

The chain joins TRBV19 to TRBJ2-3; D perhaps matches TRBD2 (5 bases). The V end lost 7 bases, the J end lost 3 bases, and 11 bases lay between the germline ends. Germline CDR1 reads LNHDA; CDR2 reads SQIVND (reference sequence). This CDR3 spans 13 amino acids. The CDR3 loop reads CASNEGRTDTQYF. CDR3 DNA sequence: TGTGCCAGTAACGAGGGTCGGACAGATACGCAGTATTTT. Based on the CDR3 plus reference TRBV19 and TRBJ2-3, the full variable domain is DGGITQSPKYLFRKEGQNVTLSCEQNLNHDAMYWYRQDPGQGLRLIYYSQIVNDFQKGDIAEGYSVSREKKESFPLTVTSAQKNPTAFYLCASNEGRTDTQYFGPGTRLTVL.

This clone occurred once. This chain joins TRBV9 and TRBJ2-7; tentatively, D is TRBD1 or TRBD2 (6 bases each). The ends were cut back, 3 bases at V and 7 bases at J, with 17 bases in the middle. Germline V lookup: CDR1 SGDLS, CDR2 YYNGEE. The CDR3 consists of 14 residues. In DNA, the CDR3 is TGTGCCAGCAGCGAAGGGGGGTTTGGGTGGGAGCAGTACTTC. Encoded protein: CASSEGGFGWEQYF.